This T cell receptor (beta chain) was recorded in a study of breast tumors, draining lymph nodes, adjacent tissues. The lymph nodes were axillary draining lymph nodes from breast cancer patients. Regarding the study as a whole: Tumor and nontumor repertoires were significantly more similar in luminal-like than in basal-like breast cancer.

V shed 6 bases and J shed 0 bases, with 17 bases lying between them. The CDR3 has 15 amino acids. Germline V gene sequence: CDR1 DFQATT, CDR2 SNEGSKA (reference sequence). This clonotype was detected ten times or more. Its antigen is still unknown. MiXCR, applied by TCRdb to the multiplex PCR reads, yields one record per CDR3 protein. The sample yields about 230,000 distinct CDR3 sequences, 32% seen once. The sample comprised axillary lymph node tissue. The clonotype was recovered from a female donor with breast cancer. Some clones in this sample may be carry-over from other donors' samples. The chain is built from TRBV20-1 and TRBJ1-2, with D hard to call. The CDR3 bases are TGCAGTGCCCCAGACCCTAAGTTAGCTAACTATGGCTACACCTTC. As protein: CSAPDPKLANYGYTF.